This T cell receptor (beta chain) was documented in a study of T cells expressing NK-cell markers. Overall study: Just one sequenced donor of eight was HCMV-seronegative, while seven were seropositive.

TCRdb reprocessed the 5' RACE reads, with one entry per CDR3 protein and no DNA. This repertoire comprises 250,000 to 300,000 distinct CDR3 sequences; its ten largest clones make up around 0.4%. Germline CDR1 SNHLY, CDR2 FYNNEI. The CDR3 spans 14 residues. This chain connects TRBV2 to TRBJ2-5; TCRdb's assignment of TRBD1 cannot be checked, as there is no DNA. The sample was blood T cells: a sorted CD56 or NKG2C T cell subset, CD4+ or CD8+ T cells, or bulk PBMC T cells (not recorded which). This clonotype originated in a man aged 18-30 years in good health. The CDR3 reads CASSGGLLQETQYF.